These T cell receptor beta chains were read from a single sample in a study of cytomegalovirus exposure and HLA in healthy donors. Sequenced by immunoSEQ multiplex PCR; TCRdb stores in-frame clones only, minus some. The table shows around 120,000 clones, with 80% occurring only once. The sample consisted of PBMCs. The receptors derive from a female donor in good health and CMV-seropositive. The CDR3 runs from the conserved cysteine through the conserved F or W. Fields, in order: clone size, J gene, V gene, D gene, CDR3 protein, CDR3 DNA. The D gene is left open where the match is weak. Only some rows state a clone size, as once, few, many or a class for expanded clones.

>few|TRBJ1-5|TRBV30|.
CAWGSGGNQPQHF
TGTGCCTGGGGTTCAGGGGGCAATCAGCCCCAGCATTTT
>.|TRBJ1-6|TRBV5-1|TRBD1
CASSLTGQEGSPLHF
TGCGCCAGCAGCTTGACGGGACAGGAGGGTTCACCCCTCCACTTT
>.|TRBJ2-7|TRBV9|TRBD1
CASSVGAGQGSYEQYF
TGTGCCAGCAGCGTAGGAGCGGGACAGGGATCCTACGAGCAGTACTTC
>.|TRBJ2-6|TRBV5-6|.
CASSPSGLSSGANVLTF
TGTGCCAGCAGCCCTTCAGGACTGAGCTCTGGGGCCAACGTCCTGACTTTC
>.|TRBJ1-6|TRBV6-4|.
CASTTIGEVNSPLHF
TGTGCCAGCACCACAATAGGAGAGGTTAATTCACCCCTCCACTTT
>few|TRBJ1-1|TRBV6-1|.
CASRVTGNTEAFF
TGTGCCAGCAGAGTGACAGGAAACACTGAAGCTTTCTTT
>.|TRBJ2-1|TRBV11-3|TRBD2
CASSPRGVAGGYNEQFF
TGTGCCAGCAGCCCTAGGGGTGTCGCGGGGGGCTACAATGAGCAGTTCTTC
>few|TRBJ1-5|TRBV2|.
CASSVSGVGPQHF
TGTGCCAGCAGTGTAAGTGGAGTGGGGCCCCAGCATTTT
>.|TRBJ2-3|TRBV4-1|.
CASSKKAQGSYTDTQYF
TGCGCCAGCAGCAAAAAAGCGCAGGGAAGTTACACAGATACGCAGTATTTT
>.|TRBJ1-5|TRBV19|.
CASSTLGAGQPQHF
TGTGCCAGTAGTACCCTAGGGGCCGGGCAGCCCCAGCATTTT
>.|TRBJ1-4|TRBV6-1|TRBD1
CASGTGYEKLFF
TGTGCCAGCGGGACAGGGTATGAAAAACTGTTTTTT
>.|TRBJ2-2|TRBV19|.
CASSSGPAGELFF
TGTGCCAGTAGTAGCGGGCCCGCCGGGGAGCTGTTTTTT
>.|TRBJ2-3|TRBV5-6|TRBD1
CASSLGQGVDTQYF
TGTGCCAGCAGCTTGGGACAGGGGGTAGATACGCAGTATTTT
>once|TRBJ1-1|TRBV6-6|.
CASSTSGNEAFF
TGTGCCAGCAGTACCAGCGGTAACGAAGCTTTCTTT
>.|TRBJ1-1|TRBV5-6|.
CASSFREGTEAFF
TGTGCCAGCAGCTTCAGGGAGGGGACTGAAGCTTTCTTT
>.|TRBJ1-5|TRBV30|.
CAWSVGGQPQHF
TGTGCCTGGAGTGTCGGGGGACAGCCCCAGCATTTT
>once|TRBJ2-7|TRBV4-1|.
CASSQTRTRVLWPEQYF
TGCGCCAGCAGCCAGACCCGGACCAGGGTATTGTGGCCCGAGCAGTACTTC
>once|TRBJ1-1|TRBV11-1|TRBD1
CASTPQGASEAFF
TGTGCCAGCACCCCACAGGGGGCATCTGAAGCTTTCTTT
>.|TRBJ1-2|TRBV28|TRBD1
CASSSAGTGATYGYTF
TGTGCCAGCAGTTCCGCCGGGACAGGGGCGACATATGGCTACACCTTC
>.|TRBJ2-7|TRBV5-1|.
CASSRQGTYEQYF
TGCGCCAGCTCTCGGCAGGGGACCTACGAGCAGTACTTC
>once|TRBJ2-7|TRBV5-1|TRBD2
CASSLFSGGPYEQYF
TGCGCCAGCAGCTTGTTTAGCGGGGGACCTTACGAGCAGTACTTC
>once|TRBJ2-1|TRBV27|.
CASIFLRGYNEQFF
TGTGCCAGCATTTTCCTAAGGGGTTACAATGAGCAGTTCTTC
>.|TRBJ2-2|TRBV7-9|TRBD1
CASSRNRGSNGELFF
TGTGCCAGCAGCCGGAACAGGGGGTCGAACGGGGAGCTGTTTTTT
>.|TRBJ2-3|TRBV9|.
CASSPLGGNVADTQYF
TGTGCCAGCAGCCCCCTTGGGGGGAATGTCGCAGATACGCAGTATTTT
>.|TRBJ2-7|TRBV9|TRBD1
CASSAGTGGTYEQYF
TGTGCCAGCAGCGCCGGGACAGGGGGGACCTACGAGCAGTACTTC
>.|TRBJ1-6|TRBV10-1|TRBD1
CASSVTGNSPLHF
TGCGCCAGCAGTGTGACAGGGAATTCACCCCTCCACTTT
>.|TRBJ1-2|TRBV12-5|TRBD1
CASGSPDRGHYGYTF
TGTGCTAGTGGTTCACCCGACAGGGGACACTATGGCTACACCTTC
>.|TRBJ2-7|TRBV7-9|.
CSSSRSGYEQYF
TGTTCCAGCAGCCGTAGCGGCTACGAGCAGTACTTC
>.|TRBJ2-3|TRBV6-1|TRBD2
CASIIAGWGDTQYF
TGTGCCAGCATCATAGCGGGATGGGGAGATACGCAGTATTTT
>few|TRBJ1-5|TRBV5-6|.
CASSSPGQPQHF
TGTGCCAGCAGCTCACCGGGACAGCCCCAGCATTTT
>.|TRBJ2-7|TRBV27|.
CASSLIGGEQYF
TGTGCCAGCAGTTTGATAGGGGGCGAGCAGTACTTC
>.|TRBJ2-1|TRBV5-6|TRBD2
CASSWSGPNSGGGYNEQFF
TGTGCCAGCAGCTGGTCGGGACCGAACTCGGGGGGTGGCTACAATGAGCAGTTCTTC
>.|TRBJ1-4|TRBV2|TRBD1
CASSEWTGRDEKLFF
TGTGCCAGCAGTGAATGGACAGGGAGAGATGAAAAACTGTTTTTT
>.|TRBJ2-3|TRBV5-1|.
CASSLARPSTDTQYF
TGCGCCAGCAGCTTGGCCAGGCCTAGCACAGATACGCAGTATTTT
>.|TRBJ2-5|TRBV9|TRBD1
CASSVGGQGETQYF
TGTGCCAGCAGCGTAGGGGGACAGGGGGAGACCCAGTACTTC
>.|TRBJ2-7|TRBV5-1|TRBD1
CASRASRTGTEQYF
TGCGCCAGCAGGGCGAGTCGGACAGGGACCGAGCAGTACTTC